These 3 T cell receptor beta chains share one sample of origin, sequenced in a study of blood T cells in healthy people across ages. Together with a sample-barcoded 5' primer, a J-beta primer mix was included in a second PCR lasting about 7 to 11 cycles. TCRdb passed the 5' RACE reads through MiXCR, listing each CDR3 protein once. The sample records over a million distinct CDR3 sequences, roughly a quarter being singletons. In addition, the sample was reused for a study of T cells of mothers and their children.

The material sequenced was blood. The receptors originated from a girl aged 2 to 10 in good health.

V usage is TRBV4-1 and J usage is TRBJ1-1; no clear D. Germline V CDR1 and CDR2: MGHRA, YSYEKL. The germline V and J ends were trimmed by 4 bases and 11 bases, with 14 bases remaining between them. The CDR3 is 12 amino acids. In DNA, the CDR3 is TGCGCCAGCAGCCCCGGGCCGCCCCCTGCTTTCTTT. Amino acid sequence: CASSPGPPPAFF.

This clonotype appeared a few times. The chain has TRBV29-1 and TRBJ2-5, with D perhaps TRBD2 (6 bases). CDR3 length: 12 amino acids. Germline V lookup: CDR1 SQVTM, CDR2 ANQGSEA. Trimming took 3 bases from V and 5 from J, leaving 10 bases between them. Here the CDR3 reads CSVDPAGETQYF. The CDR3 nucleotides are TGCAGCGTTGACCCGGCGGGGGAGACCCAGTACTTC. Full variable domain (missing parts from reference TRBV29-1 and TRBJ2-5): SAVISQKPSRDICQRGTSLTIQCQVDSQVTMMFWYRQQPGQSLTLIATANQGSEATYESGFVIDKFPISRPNLTFSTLTVSNMSPEDSSIYLCSVDPAGETQYFGPGTRLLVL.

CDR3 DNA: TGTGCCAGCAGTCCCGGGAAAGGGCCCTACGAGCAGTACTTC. Its translation is CASSPGKGPYEQYF. V and J are TRBV28 and TRBJ2-5; TRBD2 might be the D (5 bases). The DNA matches TRBJ2-7 better at its end, which makes the J call doubtful. The CDR3 runs to 14 residues. Germline assignment: CDR1 MDHEN and CDR2 SYDVKM.